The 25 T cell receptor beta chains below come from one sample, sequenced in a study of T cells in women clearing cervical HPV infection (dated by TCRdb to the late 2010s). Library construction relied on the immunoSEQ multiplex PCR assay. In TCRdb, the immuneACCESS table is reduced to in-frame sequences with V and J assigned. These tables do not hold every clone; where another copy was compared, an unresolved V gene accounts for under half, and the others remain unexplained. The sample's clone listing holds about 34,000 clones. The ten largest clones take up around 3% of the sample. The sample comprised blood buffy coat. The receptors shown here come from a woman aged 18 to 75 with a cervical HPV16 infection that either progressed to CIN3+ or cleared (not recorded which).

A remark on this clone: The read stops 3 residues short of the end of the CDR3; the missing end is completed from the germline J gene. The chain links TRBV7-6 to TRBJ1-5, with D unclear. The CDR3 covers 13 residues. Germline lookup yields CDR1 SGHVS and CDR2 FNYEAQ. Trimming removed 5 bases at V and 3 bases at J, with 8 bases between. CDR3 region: CASSLDFNQPQHF. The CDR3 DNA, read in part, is TGTGCCAGCAGCCTCGACTTCAATCAGCCC.

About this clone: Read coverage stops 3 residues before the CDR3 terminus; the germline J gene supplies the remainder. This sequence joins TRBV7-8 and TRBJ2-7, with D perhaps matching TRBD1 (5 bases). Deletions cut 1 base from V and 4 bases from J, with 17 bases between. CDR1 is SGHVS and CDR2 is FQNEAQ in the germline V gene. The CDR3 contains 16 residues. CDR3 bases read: TGTGCCAGCAGCTTAGAAGGGGTCCGTAGAGCGTACGAG. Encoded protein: CASSLEGVRRAYE. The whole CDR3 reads CASSLEGVRRAYEQYF.

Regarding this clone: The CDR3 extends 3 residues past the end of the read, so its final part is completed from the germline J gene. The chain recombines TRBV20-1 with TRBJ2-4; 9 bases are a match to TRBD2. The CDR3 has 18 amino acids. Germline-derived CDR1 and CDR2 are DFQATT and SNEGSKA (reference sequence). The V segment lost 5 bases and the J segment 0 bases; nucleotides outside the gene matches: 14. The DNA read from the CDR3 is TGCAGTGCTGGCCCCTTTGCGGGGGGGCTGGGAGCCAAAAACATT. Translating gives CSAGPFAGGLGAKNI. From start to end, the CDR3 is CSAGPFAGGLGAKNIQYF.

The CDR3 sequence is CSAMGQGGYEQYF. CDR3 DNA (partial): TGCAGTGCTATGGGGCAGGGAGGGTACGAG. This rearrangement joins TRBV20-1 to TRBJ2-7, with TRBD2 matching 7 bases. The CDR3 end is not reached by the read, which stops 3 residues before it; the germline J gene fills it in. The CDR3 runs 13 residues. Germline V gene lookup returns CDR1 DFQATT and CDR2 SNEGSKA (reference sequence). Germline trimming cut 4 bases from V and 4 bases from J; bases unmatched to any gene: 7.

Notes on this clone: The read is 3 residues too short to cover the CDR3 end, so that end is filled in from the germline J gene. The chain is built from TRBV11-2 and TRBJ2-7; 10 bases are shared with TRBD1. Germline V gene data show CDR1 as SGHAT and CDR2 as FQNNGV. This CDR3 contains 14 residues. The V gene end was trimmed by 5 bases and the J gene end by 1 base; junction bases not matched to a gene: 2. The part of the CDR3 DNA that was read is TGTGCCAGCAGCCGGGACAGGGGTTCCTACGAG. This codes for CASSRDRGSYE. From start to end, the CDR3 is CASSRDRGSYEQYF.

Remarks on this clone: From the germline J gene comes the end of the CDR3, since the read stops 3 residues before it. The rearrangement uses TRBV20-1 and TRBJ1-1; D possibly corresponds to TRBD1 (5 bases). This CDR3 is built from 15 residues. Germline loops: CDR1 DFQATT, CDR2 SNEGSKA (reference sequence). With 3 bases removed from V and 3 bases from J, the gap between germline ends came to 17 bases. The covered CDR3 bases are TGCAGTGCTAGCGACCCTCGGAAAGGGGACACTGAA. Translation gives CSASDPRKGDTE. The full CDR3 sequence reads CSASDPRKGDTEAFF.

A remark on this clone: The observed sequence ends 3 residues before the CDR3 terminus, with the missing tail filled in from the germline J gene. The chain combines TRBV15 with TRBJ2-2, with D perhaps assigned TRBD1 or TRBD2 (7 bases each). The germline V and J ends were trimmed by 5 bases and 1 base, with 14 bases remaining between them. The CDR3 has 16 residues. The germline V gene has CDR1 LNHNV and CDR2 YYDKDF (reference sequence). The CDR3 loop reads CATSPGGRGNTGELFF. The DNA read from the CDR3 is TGTGCCACCAGCCCAGGGGGGAGGGGGAACACCGGGGAG.

Partial CDR3 DNA: TGTGCCAGCAGTGCGGGACAGGGGACAGATACG. This gives the protein CASSAGQGTDT. In full, the CDR3 is CASSAGQGTDTQYF. The rearrangement joins TRBV6-1 to TRBJ2-3; 10 bases line up with TRBD1. The sequenced fragment ends 3 residues before the CDR3 boundary, so the rest is inferred from the germline J gene. V lost 4 bases, J lost 3 bases, and 1 base stayed unmatched. This CDR3 is built from 14 residues. Looked up from germline, CDR1 is MNHNS and CDR2 is SASEGT.

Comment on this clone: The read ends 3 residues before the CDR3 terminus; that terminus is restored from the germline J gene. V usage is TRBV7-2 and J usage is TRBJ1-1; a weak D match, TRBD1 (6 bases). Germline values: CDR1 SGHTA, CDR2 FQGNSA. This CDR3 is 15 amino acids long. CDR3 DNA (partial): TGTGCCAGCAGCTATCGGGGGGGCCCTCGAGAGACA. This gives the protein CASSYRGGPRET. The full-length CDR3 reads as CASSYRGGPRETAFF.

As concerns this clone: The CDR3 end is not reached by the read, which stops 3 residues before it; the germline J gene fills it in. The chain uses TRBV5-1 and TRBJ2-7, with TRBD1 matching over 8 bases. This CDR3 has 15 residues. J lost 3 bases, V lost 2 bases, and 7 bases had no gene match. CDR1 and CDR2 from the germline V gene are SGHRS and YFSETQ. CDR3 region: CASSLQGEQYYEQYF. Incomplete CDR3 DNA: TGCGCCAGCAGCTTACAGGGGGAACAGTACTACGAG.

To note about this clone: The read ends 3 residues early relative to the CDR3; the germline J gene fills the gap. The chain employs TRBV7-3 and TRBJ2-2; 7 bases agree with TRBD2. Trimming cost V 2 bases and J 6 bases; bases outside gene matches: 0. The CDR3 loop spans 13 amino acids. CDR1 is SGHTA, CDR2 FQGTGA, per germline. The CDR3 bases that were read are TGTGCCAGCAGCTTAGGGGGGGCCGGGGAG. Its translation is CASSLGGAGE. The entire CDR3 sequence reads CASSLGGAGELFF.

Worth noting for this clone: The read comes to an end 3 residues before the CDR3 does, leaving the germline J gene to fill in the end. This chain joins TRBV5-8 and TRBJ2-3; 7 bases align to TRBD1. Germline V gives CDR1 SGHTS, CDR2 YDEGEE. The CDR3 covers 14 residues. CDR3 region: CASTKDRFQETQYF. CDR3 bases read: TGTGCCAGCACCAAGGACAGGTTTCAAGAGACG.

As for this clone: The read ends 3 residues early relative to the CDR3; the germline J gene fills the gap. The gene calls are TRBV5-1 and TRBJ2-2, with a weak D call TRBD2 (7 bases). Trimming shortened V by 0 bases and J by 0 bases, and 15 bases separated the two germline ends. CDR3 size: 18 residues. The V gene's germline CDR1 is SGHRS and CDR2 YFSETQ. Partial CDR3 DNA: TGCGCCAGCAGCTTGGCCACGGGGGGCGCGTCGAACACCGGGGAG. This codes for CASSLATGGASNTGE. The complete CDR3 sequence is CASSLATGGASNTGELFF.

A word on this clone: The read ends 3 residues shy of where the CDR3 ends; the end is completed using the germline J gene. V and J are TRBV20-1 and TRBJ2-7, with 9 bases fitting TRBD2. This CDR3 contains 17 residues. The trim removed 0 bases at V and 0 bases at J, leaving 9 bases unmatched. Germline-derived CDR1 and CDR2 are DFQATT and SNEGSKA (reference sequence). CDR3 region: CSARDFRAGGSSYEQYF. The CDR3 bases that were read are TGCAGTGCTAGAGACTTTCGAGCGGGGGGCAGCTCCTACGAG.

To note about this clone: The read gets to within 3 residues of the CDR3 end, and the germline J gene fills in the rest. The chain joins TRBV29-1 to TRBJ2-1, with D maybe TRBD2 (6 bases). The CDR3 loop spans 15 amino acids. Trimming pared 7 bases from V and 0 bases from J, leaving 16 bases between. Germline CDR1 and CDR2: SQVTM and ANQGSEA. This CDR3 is CSAPYSGVSYNEQFF. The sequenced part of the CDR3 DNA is TGCAGCGCCCCCTATAGCGGAGTCTCCTACAATGAG.

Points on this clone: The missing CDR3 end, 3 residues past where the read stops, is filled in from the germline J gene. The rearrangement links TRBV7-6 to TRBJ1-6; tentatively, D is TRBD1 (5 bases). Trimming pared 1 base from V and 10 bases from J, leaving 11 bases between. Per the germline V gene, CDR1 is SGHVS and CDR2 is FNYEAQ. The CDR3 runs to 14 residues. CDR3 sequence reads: CASSLGGARSPLHF. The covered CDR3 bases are TGTGCCAGCAGCTTAGGAGGGGCTCGATCACCC.

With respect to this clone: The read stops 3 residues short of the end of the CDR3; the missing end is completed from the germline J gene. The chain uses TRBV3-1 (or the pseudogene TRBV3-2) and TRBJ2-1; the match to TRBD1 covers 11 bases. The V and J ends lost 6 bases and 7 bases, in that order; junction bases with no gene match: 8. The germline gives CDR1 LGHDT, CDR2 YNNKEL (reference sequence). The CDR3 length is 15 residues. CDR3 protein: CASRRLDRGRNEQFF. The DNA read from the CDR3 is TGTGCCAGCAGGCGTTTGGACAGGGGGCGGAATGAG.

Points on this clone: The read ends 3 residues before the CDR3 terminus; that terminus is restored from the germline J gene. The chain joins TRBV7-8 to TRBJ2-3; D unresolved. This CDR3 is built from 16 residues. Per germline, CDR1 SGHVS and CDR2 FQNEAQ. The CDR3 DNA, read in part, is TGTGCCAGCAGCCCAATCGGAGCGCCTAGGCAAGAGACG. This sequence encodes CASSPIGAPRQET. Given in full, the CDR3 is CASSPIGAPRQETQYF. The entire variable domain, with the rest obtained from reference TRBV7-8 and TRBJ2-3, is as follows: GAGVSQSPRYKVAKRGQDVALRCDPISGHVSLFWYQQALGQGPEFLTYFQNEAQLDKSGLPSDRFFAERPEGSVSTLKIQRTQQEDSAVYLCASSPIGAPRQETQYFGPGTRLTVL.

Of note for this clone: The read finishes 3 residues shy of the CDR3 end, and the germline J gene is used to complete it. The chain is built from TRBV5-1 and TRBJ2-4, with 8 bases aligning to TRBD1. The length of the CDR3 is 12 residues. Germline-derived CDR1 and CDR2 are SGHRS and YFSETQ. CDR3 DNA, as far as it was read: TGCGCCAGCAGCATACAGGGGGATGGT. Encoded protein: CASSIQGDG. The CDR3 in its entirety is CASSIQGDGQYF.

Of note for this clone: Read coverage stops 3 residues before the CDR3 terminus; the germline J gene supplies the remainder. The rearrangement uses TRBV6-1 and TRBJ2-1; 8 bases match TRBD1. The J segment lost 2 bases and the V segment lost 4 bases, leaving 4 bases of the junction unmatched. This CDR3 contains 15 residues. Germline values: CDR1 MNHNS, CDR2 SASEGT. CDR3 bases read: TGTGCCAGCAGTGGGCAGGGGGCCACCTACAATGAG. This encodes CASSGQGATYNE. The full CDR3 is CASSGQGATYNEQFF.

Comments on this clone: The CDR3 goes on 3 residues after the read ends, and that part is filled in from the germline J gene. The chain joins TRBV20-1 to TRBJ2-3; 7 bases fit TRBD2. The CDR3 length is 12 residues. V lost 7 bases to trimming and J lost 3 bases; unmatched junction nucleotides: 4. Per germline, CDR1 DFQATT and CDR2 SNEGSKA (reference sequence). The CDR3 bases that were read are TGCAGTGGGACTAGTCGGACAGATACG. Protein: CSGTSRTDT. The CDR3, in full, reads CSGTSRTDTQYF.

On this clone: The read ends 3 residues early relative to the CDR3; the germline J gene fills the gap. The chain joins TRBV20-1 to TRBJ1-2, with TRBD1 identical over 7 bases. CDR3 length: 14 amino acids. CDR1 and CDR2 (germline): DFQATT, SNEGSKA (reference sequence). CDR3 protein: CSAVGQDETWGYTF. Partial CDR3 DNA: TGCAGTGCTGTAGGACAGGACGAGACATGGGGC.

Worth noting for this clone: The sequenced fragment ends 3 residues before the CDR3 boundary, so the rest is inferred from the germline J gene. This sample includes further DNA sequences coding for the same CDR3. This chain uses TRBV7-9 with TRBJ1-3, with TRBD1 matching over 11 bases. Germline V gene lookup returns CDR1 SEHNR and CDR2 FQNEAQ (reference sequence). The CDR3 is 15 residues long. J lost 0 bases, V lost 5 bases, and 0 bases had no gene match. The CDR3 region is CASSGTGGSGNTIYF. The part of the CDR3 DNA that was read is TGTGCCAGCAGCGGGACAGGGGGCTCTGGAAACACC.

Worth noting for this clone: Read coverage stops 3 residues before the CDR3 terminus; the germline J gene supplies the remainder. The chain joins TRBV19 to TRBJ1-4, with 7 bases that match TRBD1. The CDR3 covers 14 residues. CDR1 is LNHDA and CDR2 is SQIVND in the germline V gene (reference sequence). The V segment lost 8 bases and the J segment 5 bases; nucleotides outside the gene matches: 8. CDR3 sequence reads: CASQTGTVNEKLFF. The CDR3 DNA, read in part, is TGTGCCAGTCAGACCGGGACAGTCAATGAAAAA.

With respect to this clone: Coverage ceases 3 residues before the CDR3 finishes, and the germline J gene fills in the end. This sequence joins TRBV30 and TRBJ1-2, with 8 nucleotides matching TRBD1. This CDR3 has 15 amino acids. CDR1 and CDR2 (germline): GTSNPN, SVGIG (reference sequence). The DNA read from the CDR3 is TGTGCCTACCACAGGGGGGATATCGCCAAAAACATC. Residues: CAYHRGDIAKNI. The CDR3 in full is CAYHRGDIAKNIYTF.